These T cell receptor beta chains were read from a single sample in a study of identical twins. TCRdb re-analysed the 5' RACE reads in MiXCR, keeping a single row per CDR3 protein. Of 500,000 to 600,000 distinct CDR3 sequences listed, around 20% are singletons. The sample was also linked to a second study, of T cells expressing NK-cell markers.

The source material was CD4+ T cells sorted from blood. The receptors come from a woman younger than 35 in good health. Each CDR3 is given with its conserved first and last residue. D genes are given only for firm matches. Clone size is not always given. Where it is, it says once, few, many or a class for expanded clones.

TRBV24-1	-	TRBJ1-2	TRBD1	CATSDRQGYGYTF	TGTGCCACCAGTGATCGACAGGGGTATGGCTACACCTTC
TRBV5-4	-	TRBJ2-2	TRBD1	CASTGQGTGELFF	TGTGCCAGCACGGGACAGGGAACCGGGGAGCTGTTTTTT
TRBV20-1	-	TRBJ2-7	-	CSARKGHSYEQYF	TGCAGTGCTAGAAAGGGACACTCCTACGAGCAGTACTTC
TRBV5-1	few	TRBJ2-7	TRBD1	CASSYGDREIYEQYF	TGCGCCAGCAGCTATGGGGACAGGGAGATCTACGAGCAGTACTTC
TRBV19	once	TRBJ1-2	-	CASSSSPWGGYGYTF	TGTGCCAGTAGCTCTTCTCCTTGGGGCGGATATGGCTACACCTTC
TRBV12-3/TRBV12-4	few	TRBJ2-5	-	CASSPRTGSGETQYF	TGTGCCAGCAGTCCCCGAACAGGGAGTGGAGAGACCCAGTACTTC
TRBV15	-	TRBJ2-7	TRBD2	CATSRGGSSYEQYF	TGTGCCACCAGCAGAGGCGGGAGCTCCTACGAGCAGTACTTC
TRBV7-9	few	TRBJ1-3	TRBD1	CASSLDGQGARGNTIYF	TGTGCCAGCAGCTTAGACGGACAGGGGGCACGAGGAAACACCATATATTTT
TRBV29-1	few	TRBJ2-3	TRBD2	CSVDPLAGDTDTQYF	TGCAGCGTTGACCCTCTAGCGGGAGACACAGATACGCAGTATTTT
TRBV29-1	few	TRBJ2-3	TRBD1	CSVKVGQGSTDTQYF	TGCAGCGTGAAGGTGGGACAGGGGTCCACAGATACGCAGTATTTT
TRBV7-9	-	TRBJ1-2	TRBD1	CASSLAGQGAAGYTF	TGTGCCAGCAGCTTAGCGGGACAGGGGGCTGCCGGCTACACCTTC
TRBV19	-	TRBJ1-2	-	CASSEKGTFAYGYTF	TGTGCCAGTAGCGAAAAGGGGACCTTTGCTTATGGCTACACCTTC
TRBV5-5	few	TRBJ1-2	-	CASSLGAKSYEGYTF	TGTGCCAGCAGCTTAGGAGCGAAGAGTTATGAGGGCTACACCTTC
TRBV20-1	few	TRBJ2-5	-	CSAHDRGRKETQYF	TGCAGTGCACACGATAGAGGCCGGAAAGAGACCCAGTACTTC
TRBV5-5	few	TRBJ1-2	TRBD1	CASSSDRLANYGYTF	TGTGCCAGCAGCTCGGACAGGCTTGCTAACTATGGCTACACCTTC
TRBV11-2	-	TRBJ2-2	TRBD1	CASSWGTGRTGELFF	TGTGCCAGCAGTTGGGGGACAGGGCGGACCGGGGAGCTGTTTTTT
TRBV18	-	TRBJ2-7	TRBD2	CASSLIAGPTYEQYF	TGTGCCAGCTCACTCATAGCGGGACCCACCTACGAGCAGTACTTC
TRBV20-1	-	TRBJ1-1	-	CSARGRRTEAFF	TGCAGTGCTAGAGGAAGGCGCACTGAAGCTTTCTTT
TRBV6-5	few	TRBJ2-2	-	CASSYLRAGTGELFF	TGTGCCAGCAGTTACCTCCGGGCGGGGACCGGGGAGCTGTTTTTT
TRBV5-1	-	TRBJ2-3	TRBD2	CASSLTSGGALGLDTQYF	TGCGCCAGCAGCTTGACGAGCGGGGGGGCGTTAGGGTTAGATACGCAGTATTTT
TRBV14	many	TRBJ2-3	-	CASSPWTSTDTQYF	TGTGCCAGCAGCCCCTGGACTAGCACAGATACGCAGTATTTT
TRBV10-3	-	TRBJ2-1	-	CAISESVAGIYEQFF	TGTGCCATCAGTGAGTCGGTTGCAGGGATCTATGAGCAGTTCTTC
TRBV20-1	-	TRBJ2-1	TRBD2	CSTREGRVNNEQFF	TGCAGTACCAGGGAAGGGAGGGTAAACAATGAGCAGTTCTTC
TRBV18	-	TRBJ2-7	TRBD2	CASSLSGSTPEQYF	TGTGCCAGCTCACTTAGCGGGAGTACTCCCGAGCAGTACTTC
TRBV4-1	-	TRBJ2-5	-	CASSRRFEETQYF	TGCGCCAGCAGCCGACGGTTCGAAGAGACCCAGTACTTC
TRBV20-1	-	TRBJ2-1	-	CSASPRGKEQFF	TGCAGTGCTAGCCCTCGGGGTAAAGAGCAGTTCTTC
TRBV11-3	-	TRBJ1-6	-	CASSSRWEGNSPLHF	TGTGCCAGCAGCTCGCGTTGGGAGGGCAATTCACCCCTCCACTTT
TRBV18	few	TRBJ1-4	-	CASSPARGEKLFF	TGTGCCAGCTCACCGGCCAGGGGAGAAAAACTGTTTTTT
TRBV20-1	-	TRBJ2-3	-	CSAETFVRDTQYF	TGCAGTGCTGAGACCTTTGTGCGAGATACGCAGTATTTT
TRBV11-2	few	TRBJ1-2	-	CATQEVLSGYTF	TGTGCCACACAGGAGGTGTTAAGTGGCTACACCTTC
TRBV7-9	many	TRBJ2-5	-	CASSLFETQYF	TGTGCCAGCAGCTTATTCGAGACCCAGTACTTC
TRBV6-2/TRBV6-3	few	TRBJ2-6	TRBD2	CASSYPLSGADPGANVLTF	TGTGCCAGCAGTTACCCCCTTAGCGGGGCCGATCCTGGGGCCAACGTCCTGACTTTC
TRBV5-1	-	TRBJ2-6	-	CASRKAGGYRANVLTF	TGCGCCAGCAGGAAAGCGGGCGGATACCGGGCCAACGTCCTGACTTTC
TRBV7-2	-	TRBJ2-5	TRBD1	CASSWYRGRGETQYF	TGTGCCAGCAGCTGGTACAGGGGGCGCGGGGAGACCCAGTACTTC
TRBV9	-	TRBJ2-3	-	CASSVGSRQGTDTQYF	TGTGCCAGCAGCGTAGGTTCGAGGCAGGGGACAGATACGCAGTATTTT
TRBV11-3	once	TRBJ1-1	-	CASSWGGMRSEAFF	TGTGCCAGCAGCTGGGGGGGGATGAGGTCTGAAGCTTTCTTT
TRBV29-1	many	TRBJ1-1	-	CSVWDGDTEAFF	TGCAGCGTGTGGGACGGAGACACTGAAGCTTTCTTT